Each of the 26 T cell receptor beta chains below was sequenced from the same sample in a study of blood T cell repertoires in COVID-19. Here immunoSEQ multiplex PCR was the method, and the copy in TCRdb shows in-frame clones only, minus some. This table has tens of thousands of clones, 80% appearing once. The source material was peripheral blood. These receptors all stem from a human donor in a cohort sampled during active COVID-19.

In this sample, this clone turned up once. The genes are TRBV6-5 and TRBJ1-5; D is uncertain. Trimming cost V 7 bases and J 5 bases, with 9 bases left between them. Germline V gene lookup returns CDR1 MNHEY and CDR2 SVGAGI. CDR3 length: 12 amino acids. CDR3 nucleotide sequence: TGTGCCAGCAAAAAGGGAGATCAGCCCCAGCATTTT. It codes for CASKKGDQPQHF.

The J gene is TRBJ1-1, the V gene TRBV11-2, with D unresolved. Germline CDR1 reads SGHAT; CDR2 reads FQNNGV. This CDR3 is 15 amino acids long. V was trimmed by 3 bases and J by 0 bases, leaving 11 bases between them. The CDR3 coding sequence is TGTGCCAGCAGCTTGCGGGGAGGGATGAACACTGAAGCTTTCTTT. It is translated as CASSLRGGMNTEAFF.

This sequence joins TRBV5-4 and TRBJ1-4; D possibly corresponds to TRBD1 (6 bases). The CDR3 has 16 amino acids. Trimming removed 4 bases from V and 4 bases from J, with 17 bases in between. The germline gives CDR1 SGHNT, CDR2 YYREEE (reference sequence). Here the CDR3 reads CASSPGVDRFNEKLFF. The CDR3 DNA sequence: TGTGCCAGCAGCCCTGGTGTGGACAGATTTAATGAAAAACTGTTTTTT.

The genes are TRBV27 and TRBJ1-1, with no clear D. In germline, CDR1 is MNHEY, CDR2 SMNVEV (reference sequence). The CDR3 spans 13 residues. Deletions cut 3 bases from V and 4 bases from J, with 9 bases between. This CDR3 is CASSFREGTEAFF. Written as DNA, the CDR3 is TGTGCCAGCAGTTTTCGGGAGGGCACTGAAGCTTTCTTT.

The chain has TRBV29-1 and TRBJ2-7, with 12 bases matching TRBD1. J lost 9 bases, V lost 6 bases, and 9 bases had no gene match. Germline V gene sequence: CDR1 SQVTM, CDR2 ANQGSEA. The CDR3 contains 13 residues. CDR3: CSVASGTGGGQYF. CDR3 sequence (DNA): TGCAGCGTGGCATCCGGGACAGGGGGCGGGCAGTACTTC.

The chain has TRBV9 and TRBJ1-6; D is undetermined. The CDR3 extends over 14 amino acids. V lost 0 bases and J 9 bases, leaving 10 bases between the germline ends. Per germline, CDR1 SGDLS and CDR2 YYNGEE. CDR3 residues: CASSVAAGSSPLHF. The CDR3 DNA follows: TGTGCCAGCAGCGTAGCGGCGGGGTCTTCACCCCTCCACTTT. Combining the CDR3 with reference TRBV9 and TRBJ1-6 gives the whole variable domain DSGVTQTPKHLITATGQRVTLRCSPRSGDLSVYWYQQSLDQGLQFLIQYYNGEERAKGNILERFSAQQFPDLHSELNLSSLELGDSALYFCASSVAAGSSPLHFGNGTRLTVT.

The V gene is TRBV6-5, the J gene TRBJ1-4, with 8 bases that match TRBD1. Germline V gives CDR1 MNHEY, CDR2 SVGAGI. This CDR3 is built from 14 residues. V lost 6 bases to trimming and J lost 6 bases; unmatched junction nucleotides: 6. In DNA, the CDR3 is TGTGCCAGCAGCAGGGGGCAGGGAGATGAAAAACTGTTTTTT. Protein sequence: CASSRGQGDEKLFF.

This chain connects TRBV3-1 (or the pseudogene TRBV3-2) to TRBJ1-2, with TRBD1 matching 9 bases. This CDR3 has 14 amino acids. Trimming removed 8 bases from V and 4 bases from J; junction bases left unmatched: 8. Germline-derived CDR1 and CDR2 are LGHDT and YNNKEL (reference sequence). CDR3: CASGTGGWGYGYTF. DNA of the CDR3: TGTGCCAGCGGTACAGGGGGCTGGGGCTATGGCTACACCTTC.

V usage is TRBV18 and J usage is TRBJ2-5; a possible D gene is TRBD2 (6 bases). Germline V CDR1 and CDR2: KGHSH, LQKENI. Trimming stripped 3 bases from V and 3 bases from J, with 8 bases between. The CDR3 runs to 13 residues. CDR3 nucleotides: TGTGCCAGCTCACCCGGCGGGAAAGAGACCCAGTACTTC. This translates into CASSPGGKETQYF. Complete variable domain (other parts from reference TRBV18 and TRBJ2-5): NAGVMQNPRHLVRRRGQEARLRCSPMKGHSHVYWYRQLPEEGLKFMVYLQKENIIDESGMPKERFSAEFPKEGPSILRIQQVVRGDSAAYFCASSPGGKETQYFGPGTRLLVL.

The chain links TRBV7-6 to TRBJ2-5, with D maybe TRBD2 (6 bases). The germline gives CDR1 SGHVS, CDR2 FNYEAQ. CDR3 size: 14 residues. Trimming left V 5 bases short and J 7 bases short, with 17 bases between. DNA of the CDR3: TGTGCCAGCAGCGGTAGCGGCACTGTCGGGACCCAGTACTTC. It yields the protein CASSGSGTVGTQYF.

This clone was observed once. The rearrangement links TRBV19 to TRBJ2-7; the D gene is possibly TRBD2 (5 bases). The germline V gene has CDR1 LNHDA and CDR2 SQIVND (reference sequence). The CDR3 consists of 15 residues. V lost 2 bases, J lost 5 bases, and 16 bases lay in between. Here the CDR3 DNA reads TGTGCCAGTAGTATAAGCCCGGAGTTCGGGAACGAGCAGTACTTC. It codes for CASSISPEFGNEQYF.

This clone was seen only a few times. CDR3 DNA: TGTGCCAGCAGCTTAACCGCTAGTCATGAGCAGTTCTTC. Its translation: CASSLTASHEQFF. The V and J genes are TRBV7-3 and TRBJ2-1, with D unresolved. Germline CDR1 reads SGHTA; CDR2 reads FQGTGA. This CDR3 contains 13 residues. The V end was cut by 0 bases, the J end by 8 bases, with 8 bases between.

The CDR3 is CASADWSNQPQHF. The DNA of the CDR3 is TGTGCCAGCGCGGACTGGAGCAATCAGCCCCAGCATTTT. The gene calls are TRBV6-5 and TRBJ1-5; D remains ambiguous. The V gene's germline CDR1 is MNHEY and CDR2 SVGAGI. With 8 bases removed from V and 1 base from J, the gap between germline ends came to 9 bases. The CDR3 length is 13 residues.

CDR3 region: CASIRGFSSYEQYF. DNA of the CDR3: TGTGCCAGCATCAGGGGCTTTAGCTCCTACGAGCAGTACTTC. The rearrangement uses TRBV11-2 and TRBJ2-7; possible D gene TRBD1, 6 bases. This CDR3 comprises 14 residues. Germline V CDR1 and CDR2: SGHAT, FQNNGV. The ends were cut back, 7 bases at V and 0 bases at J, with 13 bases in the middle.

CDR3 sequence reads: CASSIRGGRAYNEQFF. CDR3 nucleotide sequence: TGTGCCAGTAGTATTCGTGGCGGGAGGGCCTACAATGAGCAGTTCTTC. The chain carries TRBV19 and TRBJ2-1; 9 bases map to TRBD2. V was clipped by 3 bases and J by 2 bases; unmatched bases: 5. This CDR3 has 16 amino acids. Germline values: CDR1 LNHDA, CDR2 SQIVND (reference sequence).

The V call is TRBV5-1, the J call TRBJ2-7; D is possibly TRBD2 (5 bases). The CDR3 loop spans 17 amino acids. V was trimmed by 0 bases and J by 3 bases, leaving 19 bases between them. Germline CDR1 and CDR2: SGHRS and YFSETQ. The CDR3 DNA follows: TGCGCCAGCAGCTTGGAGTTAAGCGGTCTCCAAGGCTACGAGCAGTACTTC. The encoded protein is CASSLELSGLQGYEQYF. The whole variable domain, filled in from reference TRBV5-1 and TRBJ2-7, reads KAGVTQTPRYLIKTRGQQVTLSCSPISGHRSVSWYQQTPGQGLQFLFEYFSETQRNKGNFPGRFSGRQFSNSRSEMNVSTLELGDSALYLCASSLELSGLQGYEQYFGPGTRLTVT.

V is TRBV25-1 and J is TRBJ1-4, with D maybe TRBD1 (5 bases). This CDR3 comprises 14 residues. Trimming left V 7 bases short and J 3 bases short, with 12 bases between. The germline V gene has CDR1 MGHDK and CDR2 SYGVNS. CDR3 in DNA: TGTGCCAGCATGTCCAGGGCCTCTAATGAAAAACTGTTTTTT. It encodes CASMSRASNEKLFF.

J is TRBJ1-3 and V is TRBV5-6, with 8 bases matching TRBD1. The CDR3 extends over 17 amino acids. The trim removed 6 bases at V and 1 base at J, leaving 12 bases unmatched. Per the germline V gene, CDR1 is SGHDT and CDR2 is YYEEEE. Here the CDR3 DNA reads TGTGCCAGCAACCCCCGGCGGACAGGGAATTCTGGAAACACCATATATTTT. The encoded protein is CASNPRRTGNSGNTIYF.

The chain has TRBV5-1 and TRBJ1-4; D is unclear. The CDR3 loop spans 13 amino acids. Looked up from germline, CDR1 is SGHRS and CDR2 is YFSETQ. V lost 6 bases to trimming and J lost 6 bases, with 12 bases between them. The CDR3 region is CASTPAPDEKLFF. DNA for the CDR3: TGCGCCAGCACCCCAGCGCCTGATGAAAAACTGTTTTTT.

Here the CDR3 reads CATKSQGLSSGANVLTF. As DNA, the CDR3 is TGTGCCACCAAGTCTCAGGGCCTCTCCTCTGGGGCCAACGTCCTGACTTTC. This chain joins TRBV24-1 and TRBJ2-6; tentatively, D is TRBD1 (5 bases). V was pared by 8 bases and J by 0 bases, with 16 bases between. Per the germline V gene, CDR1 is KGHDR and CDR2 is SFDVKD. The CDR3 is made up of 17 amino acids.

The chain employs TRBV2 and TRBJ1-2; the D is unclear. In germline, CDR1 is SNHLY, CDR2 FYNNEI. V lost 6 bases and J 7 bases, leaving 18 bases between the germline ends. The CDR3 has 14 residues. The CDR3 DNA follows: TGTGCCAGCAGGGCGGCCACACGGGAGCTTGGCTACACCTTC. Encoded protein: CASRAATRELGYTF.

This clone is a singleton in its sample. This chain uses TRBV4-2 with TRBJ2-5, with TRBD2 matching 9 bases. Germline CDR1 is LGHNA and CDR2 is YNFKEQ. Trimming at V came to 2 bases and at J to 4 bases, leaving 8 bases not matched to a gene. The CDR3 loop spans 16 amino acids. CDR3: CASSQNGGRALETQYF. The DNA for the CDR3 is TGTGCCAGCAGCCAAAATGGCGGGAGGGCCCTAGAGACCCAGTACTTC.

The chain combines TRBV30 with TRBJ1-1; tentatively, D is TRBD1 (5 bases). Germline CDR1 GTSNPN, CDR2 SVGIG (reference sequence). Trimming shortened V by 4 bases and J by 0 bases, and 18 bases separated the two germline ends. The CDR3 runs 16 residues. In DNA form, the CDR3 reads TGTGCCTGGATTAGCAGACAGCTCCGGATGAACACTGAAGCTTTCTTT. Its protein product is CAWISRQLRMNTEAFF. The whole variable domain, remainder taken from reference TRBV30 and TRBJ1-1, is SQTIHQWPATLVQPVGSPLSLECTVEGTSNPNLYWYRQAAGRGLQLLFYSVGIGQISSEVPQNLSASRPQDRQFILSSKKLLLSDSGFYLCAWISRQLRMNTEAFFGQGTRLTVV.

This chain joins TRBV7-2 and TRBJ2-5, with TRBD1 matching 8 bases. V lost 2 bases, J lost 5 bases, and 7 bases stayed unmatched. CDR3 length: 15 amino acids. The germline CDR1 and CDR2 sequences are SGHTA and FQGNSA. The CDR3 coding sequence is TGTGCCAGCAGCTTATATCCAGGGGGCAGGGAGACCCAGTACTTC. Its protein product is CASSLYPGGRETQYF.

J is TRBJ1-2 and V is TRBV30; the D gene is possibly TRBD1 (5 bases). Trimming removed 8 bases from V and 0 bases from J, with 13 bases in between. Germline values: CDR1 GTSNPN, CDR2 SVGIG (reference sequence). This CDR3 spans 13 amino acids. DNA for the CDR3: TGTGCCGGAACGACAGTGACTAACTATGGCTACACCTTC. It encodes CAGTTVTNYGYTF.

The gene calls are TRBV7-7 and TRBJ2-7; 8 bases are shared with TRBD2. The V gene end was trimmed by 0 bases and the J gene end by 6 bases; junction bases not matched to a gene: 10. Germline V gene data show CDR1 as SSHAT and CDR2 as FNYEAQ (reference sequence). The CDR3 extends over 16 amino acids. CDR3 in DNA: TGTGCCAGCAGCTTAGCCACGGGGGGGCGCCGTGCCGAGCAGTACTTC. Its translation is CASSLATGGRRAEQYF.